This T cell receptor beta chain comes out of a study of early T cells in non-severe SARS-CoV-2 infection. TCRdb recomputed calls from the 5' RACE reads with MiXCR, one row per CDR3 protein. The sample yields more than 90,000 distinct CDR3 sequences, about 10% seen once. V was pared by 6 bases and J by 4 bases, with 6 bases of the junction left unmatched. The CDR3 totals 15 residues. Material for sequencing was whole blood. The chain has TRBV12-3 or TRBV12-4 and TRBJ1-5, with 10 bases fitting TRBD1. The receptor was isolated from an adult who was a healthcare worker with PCR-confirmed SARS-CoV-2 infection or an uninfected control (not recorded which). The CDR3 loop is CASRGTGAINQPQHF. CDR3 DNA: TGTGCCAGCAGGGGGACAGGGGCCATTAATCAGCCCCAGCATTTT.